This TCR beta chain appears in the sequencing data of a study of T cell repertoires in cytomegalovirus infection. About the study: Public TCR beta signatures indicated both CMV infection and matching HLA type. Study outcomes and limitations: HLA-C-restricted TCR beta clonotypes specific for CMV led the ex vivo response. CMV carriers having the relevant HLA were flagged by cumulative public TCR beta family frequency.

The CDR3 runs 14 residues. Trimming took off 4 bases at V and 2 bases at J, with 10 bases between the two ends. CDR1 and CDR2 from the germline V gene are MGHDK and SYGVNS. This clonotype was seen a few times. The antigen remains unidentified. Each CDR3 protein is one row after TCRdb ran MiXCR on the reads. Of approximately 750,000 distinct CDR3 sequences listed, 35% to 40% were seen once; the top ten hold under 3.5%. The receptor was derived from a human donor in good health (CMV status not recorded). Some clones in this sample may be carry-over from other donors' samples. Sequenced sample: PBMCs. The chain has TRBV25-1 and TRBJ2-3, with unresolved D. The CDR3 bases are TGTGCCAGCAGTGGCCGTCAGAACACAGATACGCAGTATTTT. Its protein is CASSGRQNTDTQYF.